This T cell receptor (beta chain) comes out of a study of post-analysis software for immune sequencing data. The germline V gene encodes CDR1 SGHVS and CDR2 FNYEAQ. The trim removed 5 bases at V and 6 bases at J, leaving 11 bases unmatched. CDR3 length: 15 amino acids. Tagging with unique molecular identifiers was a feature of the TCR beta cDNA libraries. Input amounts of roughly 0.9 to 10 million T cells were used. These gave about 500,000 cDNA molecules, so each molecule approximated one T cell. TCRdb called the PCR reads again in MiXCR, with one record for every CDR3 protein. Of about 160,000 distinct CDR3 sequences in the sample, 36% were seen once. General study points: Patients used about five TRBV segments, including TRBV5-6, TRBV5-1 and TRBV20-1, more often than controls. Samples sharing a preparation batch grouped tightly together when assessed by F measure. Multiple sclerosis was associated with a significant reduction in normalized Chao1 diversity relative to controls.

Remarks on this clonotype: The antigen remains unidentified.

This TCR was sampled from a girl between 5 and 17 years old with multiple sclerosis. The sample consisted of blood, taken after autologous hematopoietic stem cell transplantation. This sequence joins TRBV7-6 and TRBJ2-3; 7 nucleotides align to TRBD1. CDR3 DNA sequence: TGTGCCAGCAGCCAACAGGGGATTGAGGGGGATACGCAGTATTTT. This sequence encodes CASSQQGIEGDTQYF.